The table lists the clone carrying this T cell receptor (beta chain) with a count of one. Its specificity is not known. V was clipped by 3 bases and J by 5 bases, with 16 bases between them. CDR1 is GTSNPN and CDR2 is SVGIG in the germline V gene (reference sequence). The CDR3 spans 14 residues. The record originates from a study of shared clonotypes between healthy human individuals. Findings of the study overall: In this cohort, only blood was sampled, and tissue repertoires likely differ. Memory subsets had estimated richness that was generally smaller than that of naive subsets.

CD4+ cells were split into CD45RA+ naive and CD45RA-negative memory subsets. Every subset's genomic DNA went evenly onto several immunoSEQ plates. Measured with immunoSEQ multiplex PCR; TCRdb has only the in-frame clones, and not every one. The sample yields around 1,100,000 clones, approximately 80% seen once. The chain has TRBV30 and TRBJ1-1; D is perhaps TRBD1 (6 bases). Sequenced input: memory CD4+ T cells from PBMCs. Stated subset: CD45RA-negative fraction. This TCR came from a young man in good health. Some clones in this sample may be carry-over from other donors' samples. As DNA, the CDR3 is TGTGCCTGGAGCGACACAGGGAGGAGGACTGAAGCTTTCTTT. It translates to CAWSDTGRRTEAFF.